This TCR beta chain came from a study of post-analysis software for immune sequencing data. Study-wide results and caveats: A handful of TRBV segments appeared more often in patients than in controls, and TRBV5-6, TRBV5-1 and TRBV20-1 were among these.

There are a few counts of this clonotype. Its antigen is as yet unknown. Unmatched junction bases numbered 6, after V lost 4 bases and J lost 1 base. This CDR3 is built from 16 residues. Germline V CDR1 and CDR2: SEHNR, FQNEAQ (reference sequence). Libraries were made from TCR beta cDNA, and they carried unique molecular identifiers. One entry per CDR3 protein, called by TCRdb with MiXCR from the PCR reads. The data contain over 150,000 distinct CDR3 sequences, 25% to 35% of them singletons. This receptor was obtained from a girl between 10 and 17 years old with multiple sclerosis. Sequencing was done on a sample of blood. The V call is TRBV7-9, the J call TRBJ2-1; 8 bases line up with TRBD2. As DNA, the CDR3 is TGTGCCAGCAGCTCAAGTCTAGCGGGTTCCTACAATGAGCAGTTCTTC. Its protein product is CASSSSLAGSYNEQFF. The whole variable domain, remainder taken from reference TRBV7-9 and TRBJ2-1, is DTGVSQNPRHKITKRGQNVTFRCDPISEHNRLYWYRQTLGQGPEFLTYFQNEAQLEKSRLLSDRFSAERPKGSFSTLEIQRTEQGDSAMYLCASSSSLAGSYNEQFFGPGTRLTVL.